A selection of T cell receptor beta chains follows, all from one sample in a study of circulating and synovial CD4+ cells in juvenile arthritis. Generated by immunoSEQ multiplex PCR, the TCRdb table keeps only in-frame clones and is missing some. The sample lists 30,000 to 40,000 clones, roughly 96% occurring once. What was sequenced was CD4+ T cells from blood. These receptors all stem from a human donor with juvenile idiopathic arthritis. Both conserved end residues are part of each CDR3. The D gene is left open where the match is weak. Clone size is stated in some rows and not others, as once, few, many or a class when expanded.

v_gene: TRBV5-1
d_gene: TRBD1
abundance: NA
j_gene: TRBJ2-7
CDR3nt: TGCGCCAGCAGCTCGGGACAGGGGTACGAGCAGTACTTC
CDR3aa: CASSSGQGYEQYF

v_gene: TRBV7-2
d_gene: TRBD2
abundance: once
j_gene: TRBJ2-7
CDR3nt: TGTGCCAGCAACTTGGCTAGCGGGGGGTCTAGGGGGTTGTACTTC
CDR3aa: CASNLASGGSRGLYF

v_gene: TRBV6-1
d_gene: TRBD2
abundance: NA
j_gene: TRBJ2-1
CDR3nt: TGTGCCAGCAGAACTAGCGGGGGACCCTACAATGAGCAGTTCTTC
CDR3aa: CASRTSGGPYNEQFF

v_gene: TRBV7-9
d_gene: TRBD1
abundance: NA
j_gene: TRBJ1-2
CDR3nt: TGTGCCAGCAGCCCGACAGGGGGAACCGGCTACACCTTC
CDR3aa: CASSPTGGTGYTF

v_gene: TRBV6-1
d_gene: TRBD2
abundance: NA
j_gene: TRBJ2-3
CDR3nt: TGTGCCAGCAGTTCGACTAGCCCTGGTACGCAGTATTTT
CDR3aa: CASSSTSPGTQYF

v_gene: TRBV19
d_gene: NA
abundance: NA
j_gene: TRBJ1-5
CDR3nt: TGTGCCAGTAGTATTGGAGCGAACAATCAGCCCCAGCATTTT
CDR3aa: CASSIGANNQPQHF

v_gene: TRBV29-1
d_gene: NA
abundance: NA
j_gene: TRBJ2-3
CDR3nt: TGCAGCGTTGATGCCGGGGGTGGCACAGATACGCAGTATTTT
CDR3aa: CSVDAGGGTDTQYF

v_gene: TRBV7-2
d_gene: NA
abundance: NA
j_gene: TRBJ1-6
CDR3nt: TGTGCCAGCAGCGTCAGTCCCAGGGAAATGCCCCTCCACTTT
CDR3aa: CASSVSPREMPLHF

v_gene: TRBV19
d_gene: TRBD2
abundance: NA
j_gene: TRBJ2-1
CDR3nt: TGTGCCAGTAGTTTGGCGGGAGGGAGCTCCTACAATGAGCAGTTCTTC
CDR3aa: CASSLAGGSSYNEQFF

v_gene: TRBV30
d_gene: TRBD1
abundance: once
j_gene: TRBJ1-1
CDR3nt: TGTGCCTGTACAGGGGGAGGAAACACTGAAGCTTTCTTT
CDR3aa: CACTGGGNTEAFF

v_gene: TRBV11-2
d_gene: TRBD1
abundance: NA
j_gene: TRBJ2-7
CDR3nt: TGTGCCAGCAGCCCGCGGAGGGACAGGGTTTTCTACGAGCAGTACTTC
CDR3aa: CASSPRRDRVFYEQYF

v_gene: TRBV6-1
d_gene: NA
abundance: NA
j_gene: TRBJ2-3
CDR3nt: TGTGCCAGCACCGGGGTAGCAGATACGCAGTATTTT
CDR3aa: CASTGVADTQYF

v_gene: TRBV30
d_gene: TRBD2
abundance: NA
j_gene: TRBJ2-3
CDR3nt: TGTGCCTGGAGTGTACCCGCGGGGGTCACAGATACGCAGTATTTT
CDR3aa: CAWSVPAGVTDTQYF

v_gene: TRBV30
d_gene: TRBD2
abundance: NA
j_gene: TRBJ2-7
CDR3nt: TGTGCCTGGAAGGGACTAGCGGGGGTGGGCCTCGAGCAGTACTTC
CDR3aa: CAWKGLAGVGLEQYF

v_gene: TRBV2
d_gene: TRBD1
abundance: NA
j_gene: TRBJ2-7
CDR3nt: TGTGCCAGCACCGGGACAGATTTTTCCTACGAGCAGTACTTC
CDR3aa: CASTGTDFSYEQYF

v_gene: TRBV11-2
d_gene: NA
abundance: NA
j_gene: TRBJ2-7
CDR3nt: TGTGCCAGCAGCCCAATGTGGCAGGGGTCCTACGAGCAGTACTTC
CDR3aa: CASSPMWQGSYEQYF

v_gene: TRBV7-2
d_gene: TRBD1
abundance: once
j_gene: TRBJ2-2
CDR3nt: TGTGCCAGCAGCTTTGCCAGGGGGCTAGCCGGGGAGCTGTTTTTT
CDR3aa: CASSFARGLAGELFF

v_gene: TRBV4-1
d_gene: TRBD2
abundance: NA
j_gene: TRBJ2-1
CDR3nt: TGCGCCAGCAGCCAAGATTACCTTTTAGCGGGGGGGTACAATGAGCAGTTCTTC
CDR3aa: CASSQDYLLAGGYNEQFF

v_gene: TRBV10-3
d_gene: TRBD2
abundance: NA
j_gene: TRBJ2-7
CDR3nt: TGTGCCATCACCCCGGGACTAGCGGGAGACGAGCAGTACTTC
CDR3aa: CAITPGLAGDEQYF

v_gene: TRBV7-9
d_gene: NA
abundance: NA
j_gene: TRBJ2-6
CDR3nt: TGTGCCAGCAGCTTATCCCAGGGTTTTTCTGGGGCCAACGTCCTGACTTTC
CDR3aa: CASSLSQGFSGANVLTF

v_gene: TRBV27
d_gene: TRBD1
abundance: NA
j_gene: TRBJ2-7
CDR3nt: TGTGCCAGCAGTTTCCGGTCGGGACAGGGGGCCTACGAGCAGTACTTC
CDR3aa: CASSFRSGQGAYEQYF

v_gene: TRBV5-1
d_gene: NA
abundance: NA
j_gene: TRBJ1-5
CDR3nt: TGCGCCAGCAGCTCAGGACAGCCTAATCAGCCCCAGCATTTT
CDR3aa: CASSSGQPNQPQHF

v_gene: TRBV2
d_gene: NA
abundance: NA
j_gene: TRBJ2-3
CDR3nt: TGTGCCAGCAAGTGGCCAGATACGCAGTATTTT
CDR3aa: CASKWPDTQYF

v_gene: TRBV5-8
d_gene: NA
abundance: NA
j_gene: TRBJ2-7
CDR3nt: TGTGCCAGCAGCCAGGGTAGCGAGCAGTACTTC
CDR3aa: CASSQGSEQYF

v_gene: TRBV28
d_gene: TRBD1
abundance: NA
j_gene: TRBJ2-7
CDR3nt: TGTGCCAGCACTGGACAGGGCTACGAGCAGTACTTC
CDR3aa: CASTGQGYEQYF

v_gene: TRBV7-8
d_gene: NA
abundance: NA
j_gene: TRBJ2-5
CDR3nt: TGTGCCAGCAGCTTAGGCGTATACTTACCAGAGACCCAGTACTTC
CDR3aa: CASSLGVYLPETQYF

v_gene: TRBV20-1
d_gene: NA
abundance: NA
j_gene: TRBJ1-1
CDR3nt: TGCACTACCTGGGGGGGTACTGAAGCTTTCTTT
CDR3aa: CTTWGGTEAFF

v_gene: TRBV7-2
d_gene: NA
abundance: NA
j_gene: TRBJ1-4
CDR3nt: TGTGCCAGCAGCTTAAGGGGGGGGCGCGATAATGAAAAACTGTTTTTT
CDR3aa: CASSLRGGRDNEKLFF

v_gene: TRBV5-1
d_gene: TRBD2
abundance: NA
j_gene: TRBJ2-1
CDR3nt: TGCGCCAGCAGCAGCGGACTAGCGGGAAACAATGAGCAGTTCTTC
CDR3aa: CASSSGLAGNNEQFF

v_gene: TRBV5-4
d_gene: TRBD1
abundance: NA
j_gene: TRBJ2-3
CDR3nt: TGTGCCAGCAGCTTGGATCAGGGGGCTAAAGATACGCAGTATTTT
CDR3aa: CASSLDQGAKDTQYF

v_gene: TRBV30
d_gene: TRBD1
abundance: NA
j_gene: TRBJ2-5
CDR3nt: TGTGCCTGGAGTGTACTAGGGACAGGGAAAGAGACCCAGTACTTC
CDR3aa: CAWSVLGTGKETQYF

v_gene: TRBV4-2
d_gene: NA
abundance: NA
j_gene: TRBJ2-3
CDR3nt: TGTGCCAGCAGCCAAGTGACCCTATCCACAGATGCGCAGTATTTT
CDR3aa: CASSQVTLSTDAQYF

v_gene: TRBV6-5
d_gene: NA
abundance: NA
j_gene: TRBJ2-3
CDR3nt: TGTGCCAGCAGTTATGGGCAGGGATCTAGCACAGATACGCAGTATTTT
CDR3aa: CASSYGQGSSTDTQYF

v_gene: TRBV7-9
d_gene: NA
abundance: NA
j_gene: TRBJ1-2
CDR3nt: TGTGCCAGCACCCTGGGACAATCCCTAATCTACACCTTC
CDR3aa: CASTLGQSLIYTF

v_gene: TRBV9
d_gene: NA
abundance: once
j_gene: TRBJ1-2
CDR3nt: TGTGCCAGCAGCTCAAATCAGGGATCTTATGGCTACACCTTC
CDR3aa: CASSSNQGSYGYTF

v_gene: TRBV29-1
d_gene: NA
abundance: once
j_gene: TRBJ1-2
CDR3nt: TGCAGCGTTGAACGTTTCTCGGGAGTCAACTATGGCTACACCTTC
CDR3aa: CSVERFSGVNYGYTF

v_gene: TRBV6-5
d_gene: NA
abundance: NA
j_gene: TRBJ1-1
CDR3nt: TGTGCCAGCAGGGACAGTGCACTACCTGAAGCTTTCTTT
CDR3aa: CASRDSALPEAFF

v_gene: TRBV7-8
d_gene: NA
abundance: NA
j_gene: TRBJ1-3
CDR3nt: TGTGCCAGCAGTGGCGGGATCTCTGGAAACACCATATATTTT
CDR3aa: CASSGGISGNTIYF

v_gene: TRBV14
d_gene: NA
abundance: once
j_gene: TRBJ1-4
CDR3nt: TGTGCCAGCAGCCAAGTAGGGGCGGCGGAAAAACTGTTTTTT
CDR3aa: CASSQVGAAEKLFF

v_gene: TRBV9
d_gene: TRBD2
abundance: NA
j_gene: TRBJ2-1
CDR3nt: TGTGCCAGCAGCGTAGGGACTAGCGGGAGGGTATTTAATGAGCAGTTCTTC
CDR3aa: CASSVGTSGRVFNEQFF

v_gene: TRBV7-3
d_gene: TRBD1
abundance: NA
j_gene: TRBJ2-2
CDR3nt: TGTGCCAGCAGCCTGGGGACAGACACCGGGGAGCTGTTTTTT
CDR3aa: CASSLGTDTGELFF

v_gene: TRBV5-4
d_gene: TRBD2
abundance: NA
j_gene: TRBJ2-3
CDR3nt: TGTGCCAGCAGCGTTAGGACTAGCCGGGTTTCCTACACAGATACGCAGTATTTT
CDR3aa: CASSVRTSRVSYTDTQYF

v_gene: TRBV5-8
d_gene: NA
abundance: NA
j_gene: TRBJ2-4
CDR3nt: TGTGCCAGCAGCTCCGGACTAAACTATGCCAAAAACATTCAGTACTTC
CDR3aa: CASSSGLNYAKNIQYF

v_gene: TRBV10-1
d_gene: TRBD2
abundance: NA
j_gene: TRBJ2-7
CDR3nt: TGCGCCAGCAGTAGTAGCGGGAGCTCCTACGAGCAGTACTTC
CDR3aa: CASSSSGSSYEQYF

v_gene: TRBV7-9
d_gene: TRBD1
abundance: NA
j_gene: TRBJ2-3
CDR3nt: TGTGCCAGCAGCTCCAAGACCCGGGACAGGGCTGCAGATACGCAGTATTTT
CDR3aa: CASSSKTRDRAADTQYF

v_gene: TRBV5-6
d_gene: NA
abundance: NA
j_gene: TRBJ2-3
CDR3nt: TGTGCCAGCAGCAGCGTAGACGGAGGTAGCACAGATACGCAGTATTTT
CDR3aa: CASSSVDGGSTDTQYF

v_gene: TRBV19
d_gene: TRBD2
abundance: NA
j_gene: TRBJ2-1
CDR3nt: TGTGCCAGTAGTATCCGGCTAGCGGGAGTTAATGAGCAGTTCTTC
CDR3aa: CASSIRLAGVNEQFF

v_gene: TRBV28
d_gene: NA
abundance: NA
j_gene: TRBJ1-1
CDR3nt: TGTGCCAGCAGTTTATACGGGGTCAGGGGAGGGACTGAAGCTTTCTTT
CDR3aa: CASSLYGVRGGTEAFF

v_gene: TRBV5-4
d_gene: TRBD1
abundance: NA
j_gene: TRBJ1-4
CDR3nt: TGTGCCAGCAGCACCAAGATGACAGGGGGTGTTGAAAAACTGTTTTTT
CDR3aa: CASSTKMTGGVEKLFF

v_gene: TRBV7-9
d_gene: NA
abundance: once
j_gene: TRBJ1-5
CDR3nt: TGTGCCAGCAGCTTAGTACTCCAAAACGGGGGCAATCAGCCCCAGCATTTT
CDR3aa: CASSLVLQNGGNQPQHF

v_gene: TRBV5-6
d_gene: TRBD1
abundance: NA
j_gene: TRBJ1-4
CDR3nt: TGTGCCAGCAGCTTGGGGGGGACAGGCGGTGAAAAACTGTTTTTT
CDR3aa: CASSLGGTGGEKLFF

v_gene: TRBV18
d_gene: TRBD1
abundance: NA
j_gene: TRBJ1-1
CDR3nt: TGTGCCAGCTTAGACAGGGGACCGAACACTGAAGCTTTCTTT
CDR3aa: CASLDRGPNTEAFF

v_gene: TRBV5-1
d_gene: TRBD2
abundance: NA
j_gene: TRBJ2-5
CDR3nt: TGCGCCAGCAGCTTTTCAGCGACTACTAGCGGGGCTCAAGAGACCCAGTACTTC
CDR3aa: CASSFSATTSGAQETQYF

v_gene: TRBV5-4
d_gene: NA
abundance: NA
j_gene: TRBJ1-2
CDR3nt: TGTGCCAGCAGCCGGGGGTTGGTTGCGTCATGGGATAAGGACTATGGCTACACCTTC
CDR3aa: CASSRGLVASWDKDYGYTF

v_gene: TRBV19
d_gene: TRBD1
abundance: NA
j_gene: TRBJ1-5
CDR3nt: TGTGCCAGTAGTACTGCGACAGGGGATCAGCCCCAGCATTTT
CDR3aa: CASSTATGDQPQHF

v_gene: TRBV7-9
d_gene: NA
abundance: NA
j_gene: TRBJ2-1
CDR3nt: TGTGCCAGCAGCGACGGGTGGAGGGACTACAATGAGCAGTTCTTC
CDR3aa: CASSDGWRDYNEQFF

v_gene: TRBV7-9
d_gene: TRBD1
abundance: NA
j_gene: TRBJ1-4
CDR3nt: TGTGCCAGCAGCTTACGGTGGACAGGGAGGGGGTCTAATGAAAAACTGTTTTTT
CDR3aa: CASSLRWTGRGSNEKLFF

v_gene: TRBV10-2
d_gene: TRBD1
abundance: NA
j_gene: TRBJ1-2
CDR3nt: TGCGCCAGCAGTTCCTCCGACAGGGGATATGGCTACACCTTC
CDR3aa: CASSSSDRGYGYTF

v_gene: TRBV5-4
d_gene: TRBD1
abundance: NA
j_gene: TRBJ1-4
CDR3nt: TGTGCCAGCAGCTTACCGGGACAGACTAATGAAAAACTGTTTTTT
CDR3aa: CASSLPGQTNEKLFF